What follows are 20 T cell receptor beta chains derived from one specimen sequenced in a study of TIL therapy for anti-PD-1-resistant metastatic lung cancer. The immunoSEQ assay was v3. The assay was immunoSEQ multiplex PCR, and TCRdb's table has in-frame clones only and misses some. The sample includes around 50,000 clones, around 79% seen only once; the top ten take more than 1.5%. Described time point: pre-treatment sample, taken before nivolumab and TIL therapy. Here the sequenced sample was blood, taken at baseline. Receptor source: a person aged 25-85 years with non-small cell lung cancer.

The table lists this clone with a count of one. The chain is built from TRBV4-3 and TRBJ2-2; 11 nucleotides agree with TRBD2. CDR1 LGHNA and CDR2 YSLEER come from the germline V gene. The V segment lost 7 bases and the J segment 7 bases; nucleotides outside the gene matches: 5. The CDR3 has 14 amino acids. CDR3 loop: CASKLAGVSGELFF. The CDR3, as DNA: TGCGCCAGCAAACTAGCGGGAGTAAGCGGGGAGCTGTTTTTT.

This clone was detected once. This chain links TRBV4-3 with TRBJ2-1; the match to TRBD2 covers 8 bases. This CDR3 region has 14 residues. CDR1 and CDR2 from the germline V gene are LGHNA and YSLEER. Losses at the gene ends were 4 bases for V and 3 bases for J; bases not matched to a gene: 2. The CDR3 DNA sequence: TGCGCCAGCAGCCCCGGGGGGGGCTACAATGAGCAGTTCTTC. Translating gives CASSPGGGYNEQFF.

The chain recombines TRBV4-1 with TRBJ2-2, with 9 positions matching TRBD1. The CDR3 covers 20 residues. J gave up 6 bases and V 4 bases, and 21 bases lay outside the gene matches. CDR1 and CDR2 (germline): MGHRA, YSYEKL. CDR3 bases: TGCGCCAGCAGCCCGGGGACAGGGCGCGTGTCTGGTCCCCGGGCCGGGGAGCTGTTTTTT. It encodes CASSPGTGRVSGPRAGELFF.

This clone was picked up a small number of times. The chain is built from TRBV29-1 and TRBJ1-1, with D tentatively TRBD1 (5 bases). The CDR3 loop spans 11 amino acids. With 6 bases removed from V and 8 bases from J, the gap between germline ends came to 13 bases. Germline assignment: CDR1 SQVTM and CDR2 ANQGSEA. CDR3 sequence (DNA): TGCAGCGTGGGGCGGGGCGTCGAAGCTTTCTTT. It is translated as CSVGRGVEAFF.

This chain connects TRBV4-3 to TRBJ2-3; D is uncertain. CDR1 is LGHNA and CDR2 is YSLEER in the germline V gene. The germline V and J ends were trimmed by 0 bases and 0 bases, with 16 bases remaining between them. The CDR3 runs 18 residues. CDR3 loop: CASSQEVTAPSSTDTQYF. The CDR3 region has the DNA TGCGCCAGCAGCCAAGAGGTAACGGCTCCTAGTAGCACAGATACGCAGTATTTT.

This clone was seen a handful of times. This rearrangement joins TRBV7-6 to TRBJ1-1; D remains unclear. The CDR3 sequence is 15 residues long. The V end was cut by 4 bases, the J end by 2 bases, with 14 bases between. CDR1 and CDR2 from the germline V gene are SGHVS and FNYEAQ. CDR3 nucleotides: TGTGCCAGCAGCTCCCCGCCCACAGTCAACACTGAAGCTTTCTTT. Protein sequence: CASSSPPTVNTEAFF.

The chain couples TRBV18 to TRBJ2-7; either TRBD1 or TRBD2 may supply D (5 bases each). CDR1 and CDR2 (germline): KGHSH, LQKENI. The CDR3 is 15 residues long. Trimming shortened V by 1 base and J by 5 bases, and 15 bases separated the two germline ends. CDR3 residues: CASSPRIWDGNEQYF. CDR3 nucleotide sequence: TGTGCCAGCTCACCACGTATTTGGGACGGAAACGAGCAGTACTTC.

This chain joins TRBV29-1 and TRBJ2-5; TRBD2 matches 12 bases. The DNA matches TRBJ2-7 better at its end, which makes the J call doubtful. Germline CDR1 SQVTM, CDR2 ANQGSEA. This CDR3 contains 14 residues. The CDR3 loop reads CSVRASGRAYEQYF. CDR3 nucleotides: TGCAGCGTGCGAGCTAGCGGGAGGGCGTACGAGCAGTACTTC.

The chain combines TRBV5-5 with TRBJ1-5; the D gene is possibly TRBD1 (5 bases). Germline V gene lookup returns CDR1 SGHKS and CDR2 YYEKEE (reference sequence). This CDR3 comprises 14 residues. V lost 2 bases and J 2 bases, leaving 8 bases between the germline ends. CDR3 bases: TGTGCCAGCAGCTTTGACAGCCGCAATCAGCCCCAGCATTTT. It yields the protein CASSFDSRNQPQHF.

This clone was found once. The chain links TRBV11-2 to TRBJ2-3; 11 nucleotides match TRBD2. The trim removed 5 bases at V and 6 bases at J, leaving 4 bases unmatched. From germline, CDR1 is SGHAT and CDR2 FQNNGV. This CDR3 has 14 residues. CDR3 region: CASSRLAGWDTQYF. CDR3 nucleotides: TGTGCCAGCAGCCGACTAGCGGGATGGGATACGCAGTATTTT. The variable domain in full, with the rest retrieved from reference TRBV11-2 and TRBJ2-3, is EAGVAQSPRYKIIEKRQSVAFWCNPISGHATLYWYQQILGQGPKLLIQFQNNGVVDDSQLPKDRFSAERLKGVDSTLKIQPAKLEDSAVYLCASSRLAGWDTQYFGPGTRLTVL.

About this clone itself: A read error may produce the germline difference seen at one junction end. The J gene is TRBJ2-5, the V gene TRBV10-1; no definite D call. Germline V gene lookup returns CDR1 WNHNN and CDR2 SYGVQD (reference sequence). The CDR3 runs to 14 residues. CDR3 DNA sequence: TGCGCCAGCAGCGAGTCCCCGGAATGGGAGACCCAGTACTTC. Residues: CASSESPEWETQYF.

This clone has a handful of counts. The rearrangement joins TRBV19 to TRBJ1-2; TRBD1 might be the D (6 bases). Trimming stripped 3 bases from V and 3 bases from J, with 8 bases between. The CDR3 covers 13 residues. Germline lookup yields CDR1 LNHDA and CDR2 SQIVND (reference sequence). The CDR3 region is CASSITGHYGYTF. In DNA form, the CDR3 reads TGTGCCAGTAGTATTACAGGGCACTATGGCTACACCTTC.

This clone turned up a few times. The chain joins TRBV18 to TRBJ1-2, with 8 bases aligning to TRBD1. The ends lost 0 bases at V and 10 bases at J; junction bases unmatched: 7. The CDR3 spans 14 residues. Germline V gene sequence: CDR1 KGHSH, CDR2 LQKENI. The CDR3 sequence is CASSPPVDRDDYTF. For the CDR3, the DNA is TGTGCCAGCTCACCACCGGTGGACAGGGACGACTACACCTTC.

This chain connects TRBV5-5 to TRBJ1-5; 9 bases align to TRBD1. Trimming took 2 bases from V and 8 from J; bases not matched to a gene: 5. The CDR3 contains 14 residues. Germline CDR1 SGHKS, CDR2 YYEKEE (reference sequence). The DNA of the CDR3 is TGTGCCAGCAGCTTCGGTACAGGGGGCGAGCCCCAGCATTTT. Amino acid sequence: CASSFGTGGEPQHF. The complete variable domain, with remaining parts taken from reference TRBV5-5 and TRBJ1-5, reads DAGVTQSPTHLIKTRGQQVTLRCSPISGHKSVSWYQQVLGQGPQFIFQYYEKEERGRGNFPDRFSARQFPNYSSELNVNALLLGDSALYLCASSFGTGGEPQHFGDGTRLSIL.

This clone appeared a few times. The rearrangement joins TRBV30 to TRBJ1-4; D is unclear. CDR3 size: 14 residues. The germline gives CDR1 GTSNPN, CDR2 SVGIG (reference sequence). Trimming stripped 3 bases from V and 8 bases from J, with 16 bases between. The CDR3, as DNA: TGTGCCTGGAGCAGACAAGGCTTAGGCGAAAAACTGTTTTTT. It translates to CAWSRQGLGEKLFF.

V is TRBV14 and J is TRBJ2-3; 8 positions agree with TRBD1. With 1 base clipped from V and 1 base from J, the junction kept 4 bases outside the gene matches. Germline V gives CDR1 SGHDN, CDR2 FVKESK. CDR3 size: 16 residues. CDR3 sequence (DNA): TGTGCCAGCAGCCAAGCAAGGACAGGGCGCACAGATACGCAGTATTTT. It yields the protein CASSQARTGRTDTQYF.

The chain carries TRBV5-1 and TRBJ2-3; tentatively, D is TRBD1 (5 bases). Germline V gene sequence: CDR1 SGHRS, CDR2 YFSETQ. CDR3 length: 15 residues. The V end lost 0 bases, the J end lost 2 bases, and 10 bases lay between the germline ends. CDR3 sequence reads: CASSLEDTNTDTQYF. In DNA, the CDR3 is TGCGCCAGCAGCTTGGAGGACACGAACACAGATACGCAGTATTTT.

The rearrangement uses TRBV28 and TRBJ2-7, with D perhaps matching TRBD1 or TRBD2 (5 bases each). The CDR3 runs 15 residues. V was pared by 6 bases and J by 5 bases, with 20 bases between. The germline gives CDR1 MDHEN, CDR2 SYDVKM. This CDR3 is CASRPRDRLVNEQYF. For the CDR3, the DNA is TGTGCCAGCAGACCACGGGACCGCCTAGTCAACGAGCAGTACTTC. Full variable domain (remainder filled in from reference TRBV28 and TRBJ2-7): DVKVTQSSRYLVKRTGEKVFLECVQDMDHENMFWYRQDPGLGLRLIYFSYDVKMKEKGDIPEGYSVSREKKERFSLILESASTNQTSMYLCASRPRDRLVNEQYFGPGTRLTVT.

The table lists this clone with a few counts. The rearrangement uses TRBV28 and TRBJ1-5; possibly TRBD1 for D (5 bases). V was clipped by 6 bases and J by 8 bases, with 11 bases between them. Germline values: CDR1 MDHEN, CDR2 SYDVKM. This CDR3 region has 12 residues. The DNA for the CDR3 is TGTGCCAGCAGCACTGGGGGGAAGCCCCAGCATTTT. Protein: CASSTGGKPQHF.

The rearrangement joins TRBV28 to TRBJ1-4; tentatively, D is TRBD1 (6 bases). The CDR3 has 15 amino acids. V lost 6 bases and J lost 13, with 24 bases in between. Germline V lookup: CDR1 MDHEN, CDR2 SYDVKM. Written as DNA, the CDR3 is TGTGCCAGCAGGTTAGGGGGGGGGCTCGAAAACGGACTGTTTTTT. This translates into CASRLGGGLENGLFF.